One sample yielded the 5 T cell receptor beta chains listed below, sequenced in a study of blood T cell repertoires in COVID-19. Profiled with immunoSEQ multiplex PCR; TCRdb holds only in-frame clones, not every one. The sample has roughly 280,000 clones, over 65% seen once. The sequenced sample consisted of peripheral blood. These receptors came from a man in his fifties or sixties who had recovered from COVID-19.

The rearrangement links TRBV5-6 to TRBJ1-2; TRBD1 matches 8 bases. V shed 0 bases, J shed 14 bases, and the junction held 6 bases outside the gene matches. This CDR3 comprises 12 residues. Germline V gene data show CDR1 as SGHDT and CDR2 as YYEEEE. CDR3 DNA: TGTGCCAGCAGCTTGGCCGAGACAGGGGAGACCTTC. Translating it yields CASSLAETGETF.

This clone turned up a few times. V is TRBV7-9 and J is TRBJ1-2; no definite D call. Trimming stripped 5 bases from V and 8 bases from J, with 18 bases between. Per the germline V gene, CDR1 is SEHNR and CDR2 is FQNEAQ (reference sequence). The CDR3 contains 14 residues. The CDR3 DNA reads as TGTGCCAGCAGCCCAGCCGGGGTCTATGGCGGCTACACCTTC. Translating it yields CASSPAGVYGGYTF.

This clone showed up just a few times. The chain uses TRBV11-2 and TRBJ1-3; maybe TRBD1 (5 bases). Trimming removed 4 bases from V and 7 bases from J, with 14 bases in between. The germline CDR1 and CDR2 sequences are SGHAT and FQNNGV. The CDR3 contains 14 residues. Here the CDR3 DNA reads TGTGCCAGCAGCTCGTGGGACTGGGGCAACACCATATATTTT. This gives the protein CASSSWDWGNTIYF.

In the case of this clone: This same CDR3 is encoded by further DNA sequences in the sample. V is TRBV7-9 and J is TRBJ1-5; perhaps TRBD1 as D (6 bases). The CDR3 has 14 residues. Germline-derived CDR1 and CDR2 are SEHNR and FQNEAQ (reference sequence). V was trimmed by 6 bases and J by 0 bases, leaving 9 bases between them. The DNA for the CDR3 is TGTGCCAGCAGTTCGGACAGTAGCAATCAGCCCCAGCATTTT. Protein product: CASSSDSSNQPQHF.

This rearrangement joins TRBV7-3 to TRBJ2-7; 7 bases fit TRBD1. There are 14 residues in the CDR3. CDR1 SGHTA and CDR2 FQGTGA come from the germline V gene. The ends lost 0 bases at V and 3 bases at J; junction bases unmatched: 2. CDR3 in amino acids: CASSLTDRDYEQYF. The CDR3, as DNA: TGTGCCAGCAGCTTAACTGACAGGGACTACGAGCAGTACTTC. Complete variable domain (other parts from reference TRBV7-3 and TRBJ2-7): GAGVSQTPSNKVTEKGKYVELRCDPISGHTALYWYRQSLGQGPEFLIYFQGTGAADDSGLPNDRFFAVRPEGSVSTLKIQRTERGDSAVYLCASSLTDRDYEQYFGPGTRLTVT.